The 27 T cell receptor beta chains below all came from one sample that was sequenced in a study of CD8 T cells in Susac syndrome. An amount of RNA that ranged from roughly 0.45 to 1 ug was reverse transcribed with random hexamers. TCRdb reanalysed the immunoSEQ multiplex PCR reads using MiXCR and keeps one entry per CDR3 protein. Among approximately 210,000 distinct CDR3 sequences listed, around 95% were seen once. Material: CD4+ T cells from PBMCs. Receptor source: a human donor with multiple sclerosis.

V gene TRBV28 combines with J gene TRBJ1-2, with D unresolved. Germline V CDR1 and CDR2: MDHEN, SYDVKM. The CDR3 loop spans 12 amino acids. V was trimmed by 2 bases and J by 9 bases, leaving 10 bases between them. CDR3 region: CASSLQTRSYTF. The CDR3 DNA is TGTGCCAGCAGTTTACAGACTAGGAGCTACACCTTC.

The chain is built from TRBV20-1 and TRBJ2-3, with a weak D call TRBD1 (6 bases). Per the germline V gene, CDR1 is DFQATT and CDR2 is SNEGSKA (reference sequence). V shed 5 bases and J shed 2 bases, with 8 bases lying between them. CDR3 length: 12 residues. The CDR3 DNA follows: TGCAGTGCTGGGACACCCACAGATACGCAGTATTTT. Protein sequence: CSAGTPTDTQYF.

Here the CDR3 DNA reads TGTGCCAGCAGTGGCCCGGGACAGACCAACTATGGCTACACCTTC. It codes for CASSGPGQTNYGYTF. The chain carries TRBV2 and TRBJ1-2; 7 bases map to TRBD1. The V segment lost 4 bases and the J segment 2 bases; nucleotides outside the gene matches: 7. The CDR3 has 15 residues. Germline V lookup: CDR1 SNHLY, CDR2 FYNNEI.

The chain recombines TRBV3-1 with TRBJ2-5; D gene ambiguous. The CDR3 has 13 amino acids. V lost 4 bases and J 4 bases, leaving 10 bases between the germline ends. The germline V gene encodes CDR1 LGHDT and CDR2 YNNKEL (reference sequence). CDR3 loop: CASSRALRETQYF. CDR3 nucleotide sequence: TGTGCCAGCAGCCGAGCGCTGCGAGAGACCCAGTACTTC.

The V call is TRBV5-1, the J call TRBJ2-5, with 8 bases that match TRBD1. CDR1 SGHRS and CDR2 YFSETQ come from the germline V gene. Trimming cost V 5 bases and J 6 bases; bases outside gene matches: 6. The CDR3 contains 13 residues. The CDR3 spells CASRQGAEKTQYF. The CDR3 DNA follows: TGCGCCAGCAGGCAGGGGGCTGAGAAGACCCAGTACTTC. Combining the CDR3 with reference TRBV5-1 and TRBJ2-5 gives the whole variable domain KAGVTQTPRYLIKTRGQQVTLSCSPISGHRSVSWYQQTPGQGLQFLFEYFSETQRNKGNFPGRFSGRQFSNSRSEMNVSTLELGDSALYLCASRQGAEKTQYFGPGTRLLVL.

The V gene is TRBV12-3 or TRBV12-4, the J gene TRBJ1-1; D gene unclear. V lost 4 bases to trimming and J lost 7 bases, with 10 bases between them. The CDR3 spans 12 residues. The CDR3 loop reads CASSYGLLEAFF. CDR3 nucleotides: TGTGCCAGCAGTTATGGACTTCTTGAAGCTTTCTTT.

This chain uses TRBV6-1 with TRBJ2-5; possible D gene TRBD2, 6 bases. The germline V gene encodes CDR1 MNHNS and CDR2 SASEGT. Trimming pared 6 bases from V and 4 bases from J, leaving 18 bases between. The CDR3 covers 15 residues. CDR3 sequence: CASRVTGRAPETQYF. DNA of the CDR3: TGTGCCAGCAGAGTCACCGGGAGAGCCCCAGAGACCCAGTACTTC.

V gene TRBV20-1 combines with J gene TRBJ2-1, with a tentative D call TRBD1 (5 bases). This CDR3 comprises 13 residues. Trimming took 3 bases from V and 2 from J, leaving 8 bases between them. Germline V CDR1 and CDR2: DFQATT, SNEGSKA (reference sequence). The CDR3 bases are TGCAGTGCTAGCCAGGGCGCCTACAATGAGCAGTTCTTC. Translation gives CSASQGAYNEQFF.

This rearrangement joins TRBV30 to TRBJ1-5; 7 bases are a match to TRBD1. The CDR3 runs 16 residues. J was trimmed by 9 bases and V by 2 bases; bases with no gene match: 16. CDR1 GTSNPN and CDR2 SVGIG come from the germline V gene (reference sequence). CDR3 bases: TGTGCCTGGAGTAGAGGAGGGGGCTCCTCGGCTCGGCCCCAGCATTTT. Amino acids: CAWSRGGGSSARPQHF.

CDR3 in amino acids: CSVRQGPAETQYF. CDR3 in DNA: TGCAGCGTTAGACAGGGCCCTGCGGAGACCCAGTACTTC. The genes are TRBV29-1 and TRBJ2-5, with TRBD1 matching 7 bases. The V and J ends lost 5 bases and 5 bases, in that order; junction bases with no gene match: 8. Germline CDR1 is SQVTM and CDR2 is ANQGSEA. CDR3 size: 13 residues.

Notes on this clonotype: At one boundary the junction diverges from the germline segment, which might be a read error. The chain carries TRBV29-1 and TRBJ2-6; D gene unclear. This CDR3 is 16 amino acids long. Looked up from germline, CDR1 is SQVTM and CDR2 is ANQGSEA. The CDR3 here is CSVEGPVSSGANVLTF. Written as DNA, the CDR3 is TGCAGCGTCGAAGGTCCAGTAAGCTCTGGGGCCAACGTCCTGACTTTC.

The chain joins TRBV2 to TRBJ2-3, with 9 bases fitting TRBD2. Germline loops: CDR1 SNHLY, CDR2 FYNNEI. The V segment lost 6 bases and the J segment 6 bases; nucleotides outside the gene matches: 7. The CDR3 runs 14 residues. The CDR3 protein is CASRGSGGTDTQYF. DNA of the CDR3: TGTGCCAGCAGGGGAAGCGGGGGGACGGATACGCAGTATTTT. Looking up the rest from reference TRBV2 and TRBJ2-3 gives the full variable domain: EPEVTQTPSHQVTQMGQEVILRCVPISNHLYFYWYRQILGQKVEFLVSFYNNEISEKSEIFDDQFSVERPDGSNFTLKIRSTKLEDSAMYFCASRGSGGTDTQYFGPGTRLTVL.

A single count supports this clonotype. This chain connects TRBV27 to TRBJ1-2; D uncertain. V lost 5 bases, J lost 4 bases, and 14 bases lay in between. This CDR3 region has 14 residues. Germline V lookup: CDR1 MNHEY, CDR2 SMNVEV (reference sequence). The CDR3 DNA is TGTGCCAGCAGTCCGCGGGCAGCACCCTATGGCTACACCTTC. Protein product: CASSPRAAPYGYTF.

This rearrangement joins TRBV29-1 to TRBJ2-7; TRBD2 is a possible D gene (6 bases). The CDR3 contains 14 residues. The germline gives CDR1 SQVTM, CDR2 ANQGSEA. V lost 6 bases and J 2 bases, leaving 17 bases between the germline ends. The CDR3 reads CSVESGRGPYEQYF. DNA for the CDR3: TGCAGCGTAGAAAGCGGGCGCGGCCCCTACGAGCAGTACTTC.

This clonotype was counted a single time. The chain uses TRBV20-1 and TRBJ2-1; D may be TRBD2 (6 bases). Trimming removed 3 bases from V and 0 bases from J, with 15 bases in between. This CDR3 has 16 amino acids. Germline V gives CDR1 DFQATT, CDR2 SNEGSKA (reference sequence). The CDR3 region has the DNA TGCAGTGCTAGTATAGCGGAGCCTAGCTCCTACAATGAGCAGTTCTTC. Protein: CSASIAEPSSYNEQFF.

CDR3 nucleotide sequence: TGTGCCAGCAGCGCGGGGGGTGGCTACACCTTC. Its protein is CASSAGGGYTF. The V call is TRBV7-3, the J call TRBJ1-2; a possible D gene is TRBD1 (5 bases). Germline CDR1 SGHTA, CDR2 FQGTGA. CDR3 length equals 11 residues. The V end was cut by 5 bases, the J end by 7 bases, with 8 bases between. Full variable domain (missing parts from reference TRBV7-3 and TRBJ1-2): GAGVSQTPSNKVTEKGKYVELRCDPISGHTALYWYRQSLGQGPEFLIYFQGTGAADDSGLPNDRFFAVRPEGSVSTLKIQRTERGDSAVYLCASSAGGGYTFGSGTRLTVV.

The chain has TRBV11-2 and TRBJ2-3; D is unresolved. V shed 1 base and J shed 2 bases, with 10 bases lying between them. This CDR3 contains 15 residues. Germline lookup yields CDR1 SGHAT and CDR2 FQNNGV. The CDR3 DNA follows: TGTGCCAGCAGCTTAGCTGTAGGGCACACAGATACGCAGTATTTT. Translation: CASSLAVGHTDTQYF.

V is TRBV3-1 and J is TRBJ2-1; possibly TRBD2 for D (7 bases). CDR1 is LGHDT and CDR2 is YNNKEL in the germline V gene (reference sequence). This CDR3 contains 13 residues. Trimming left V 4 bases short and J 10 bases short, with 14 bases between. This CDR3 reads CASSPRRGAEQFF. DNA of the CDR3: TGTGCCAGCAGCCCCCGACGGGGGGCCGAGCAGTTCTTC.

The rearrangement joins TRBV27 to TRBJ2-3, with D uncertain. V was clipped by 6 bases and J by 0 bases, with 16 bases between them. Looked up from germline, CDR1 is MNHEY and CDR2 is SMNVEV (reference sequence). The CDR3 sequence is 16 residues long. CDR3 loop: CASSRFGQTSTDTQYF. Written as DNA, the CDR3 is TGTGCCAGCAGCCGATTCGGGCAGACTAGCACAGATACGCAGTATTTT.

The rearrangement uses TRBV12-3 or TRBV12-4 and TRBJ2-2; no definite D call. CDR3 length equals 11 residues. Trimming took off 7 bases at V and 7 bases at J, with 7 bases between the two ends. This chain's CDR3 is CASNLHGELFF. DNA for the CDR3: TGTGCCAGCAACCTCCACGGGGAGCTGTTTTTT.

The CDR3 protein is CASSLYSGGLYRNEQFF. The CDR3 coding sequence is TGTGCCAGCAGCTTGTATTCGGGCGGATTGTATCGCAATGAGCAGTTCTTC. The rearrangement joins TRBV5-6 to TRBJ2-1; D gene unclear. The ends were cut back, 1 base at V and 6 bases at J, with 20 bases in the middle. CDR3 length: 17 residues. CDR1 and CDR2 from the germline V gene are SGHDT and YYEEEE. Using reference TRBV5-6 and TRBJ2-1 for the parts outside the CDR3, the full variable domain is DAGVTQSPTHLIKTRGQQVTLRCSPKSGHDTVSWYQQALGQGPQFIFQYYEEEERQRGNFPDRFSGHQFPNYSSELNVNALLLGDSALYLCASSLYSGGLYRNEQFFGPGTRLTVL.

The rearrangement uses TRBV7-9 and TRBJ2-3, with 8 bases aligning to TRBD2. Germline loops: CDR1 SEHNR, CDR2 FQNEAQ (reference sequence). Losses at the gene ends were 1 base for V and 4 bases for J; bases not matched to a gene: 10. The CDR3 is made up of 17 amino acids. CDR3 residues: CASSLGPAGAIPDTQYF. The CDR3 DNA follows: TGTGCCAGCAGCTTAGGTCCAGCGGGAGCGATCCCAGATACGCAGTATTTT. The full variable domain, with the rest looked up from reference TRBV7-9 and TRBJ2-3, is DTGVSQNPRHKITKRGQNVTFRCDPISEHNRLYWYRQTLGQGPEFLTYFQNEAQLEKSRLLSDRFSAERPKGSFSTLEIQRTEQGDSAMYLCASSLGPAGAIPDTQYFGPGTRLTVL.

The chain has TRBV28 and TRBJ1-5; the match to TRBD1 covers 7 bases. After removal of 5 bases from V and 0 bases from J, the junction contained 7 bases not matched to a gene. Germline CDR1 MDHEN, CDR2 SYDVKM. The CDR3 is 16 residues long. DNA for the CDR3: TGTGCCAGCAGTCTGCCACAGGGGTATAGCAATCAGCCCCAGCATTTT. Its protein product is CASSLPQGYSNQPQHF.

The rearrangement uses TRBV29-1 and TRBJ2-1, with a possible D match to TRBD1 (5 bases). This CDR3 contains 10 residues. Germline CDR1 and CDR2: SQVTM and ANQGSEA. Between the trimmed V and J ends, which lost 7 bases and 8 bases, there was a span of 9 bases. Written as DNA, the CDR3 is TGCAGCGGGGGCGCGGATGAGCAGTTCTTC. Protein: CSGGADEQFF.

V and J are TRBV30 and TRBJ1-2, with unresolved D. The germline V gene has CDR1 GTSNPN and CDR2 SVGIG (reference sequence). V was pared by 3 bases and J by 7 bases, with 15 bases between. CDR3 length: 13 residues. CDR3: CAWRSSAITGYTF. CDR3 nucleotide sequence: TGTGCCTGGAGGTCTTCGGCAATCACTGGCTACACCTTC. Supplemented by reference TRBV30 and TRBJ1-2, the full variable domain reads SQTIHQWPATLVQPVGSPLSLECTVEGTSNPNLYWYRQAAGRGLQLLFYSVGIGQISSEVPQNLSASRPQDRQFILSSKKLLLSDSGFYLCAWRSSAITGYTFGSGTRLTVV.

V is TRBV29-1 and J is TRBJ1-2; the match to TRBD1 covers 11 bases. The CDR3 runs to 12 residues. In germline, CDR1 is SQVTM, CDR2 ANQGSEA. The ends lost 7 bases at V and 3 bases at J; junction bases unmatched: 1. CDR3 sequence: CSADRGHYGYTF. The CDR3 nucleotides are TGCAGCGCGGACAGGGGGCACTATGGCTACACCTTC.

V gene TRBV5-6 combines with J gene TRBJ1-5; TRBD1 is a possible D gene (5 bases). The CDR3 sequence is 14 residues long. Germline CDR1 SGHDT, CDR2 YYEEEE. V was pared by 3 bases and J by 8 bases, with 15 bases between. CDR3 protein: CASSSLDIGEPQHF. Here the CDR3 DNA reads TGTGCCAGCAGCTCACTGGACATCGGAGAGCCCCAGCATTTT. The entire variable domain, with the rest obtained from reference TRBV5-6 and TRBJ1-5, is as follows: DAGVTQSPTHLIKTRGQQVTLRCSPKSGHDTVSWYQQALGQGPQFIFQYYEEEERQRGNFPDRFSGHQFPNYSSELNVNALLLGDSALYLCASSSLDIGEPQHFGDGTRLSIL.